This T cell receptor (beta chain) was recorded in a study of OX40 agonist ivuxolimab in advanced cancers. The CDR3 spans 14 residues. The germline V gene encodes CDR1 SEHNR and CDR2 FQNEAQ (reference sequence). Trimming took off 1 base at V and 1 base at J, with 4 bases between the two ends. Libraries were prepared by immunoSEQ multiplex PCR; TCRdb keeps only in-frame clonotypes and omits some of them. This sample has 52,000 or so clones, with approximately 86% found just once. The study's findings and limits: Expanded clones were, on average, more numerous in CD8+ T cells than in CD4+.

About this clone: Its specificity is not known.

The sequence derives from an adult with an advanced solid tumor such as melanoma, head and neck, liver or kidney cancer. This chain uses TRBV7-9 with TRBJ2-2; unclear D gene. The sequencing used CD4+ or CD8+ T cells sorted from blood, collected in a trial of the OX40 agonist ivuxolimab. CDR3 sequence reads: CASSLVGNTGELFF. The CDR3 DNA reads TGTGCCAGCAGCTTAGTAGGGAACACCGGGGAGCTGTTTTTT.